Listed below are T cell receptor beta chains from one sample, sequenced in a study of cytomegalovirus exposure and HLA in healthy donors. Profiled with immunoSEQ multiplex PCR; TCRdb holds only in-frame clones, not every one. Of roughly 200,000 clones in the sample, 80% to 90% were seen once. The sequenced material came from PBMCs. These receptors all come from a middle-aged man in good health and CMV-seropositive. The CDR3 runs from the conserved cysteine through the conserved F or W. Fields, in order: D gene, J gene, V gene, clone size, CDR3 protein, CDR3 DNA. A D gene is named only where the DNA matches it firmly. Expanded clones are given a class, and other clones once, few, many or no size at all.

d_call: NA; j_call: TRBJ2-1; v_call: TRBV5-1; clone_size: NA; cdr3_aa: CASSLATEYNEQFF; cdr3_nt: TGCGCCAGCAGCTTGGCCACGGAGTACAATGAGCAGTTCTTC
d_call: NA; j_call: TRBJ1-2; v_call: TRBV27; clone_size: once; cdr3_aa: CASSPTGLSNYGYTF; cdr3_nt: TGTGCCAGCAGTCCAACAGGGCTTTCTAACTATGGCTACACCTTC
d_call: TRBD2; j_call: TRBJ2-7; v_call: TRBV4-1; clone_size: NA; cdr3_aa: CASSQDPASGSHEQYF; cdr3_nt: TGCGCCAGCAGCCAAGATCCGGCTAGCGGGAGCCACGAGCAGTACTTC
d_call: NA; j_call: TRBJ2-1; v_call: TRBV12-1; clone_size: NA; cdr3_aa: CASSAGTSGRAGSYNEQFF; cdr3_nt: TGTGCCAGCAGCGCCGGGACTAGCGGGAGGGCCGGTTCCTACAATGAGCAGTTCTTC
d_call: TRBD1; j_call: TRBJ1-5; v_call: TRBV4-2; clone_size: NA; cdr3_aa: CASSQEWTGAINQPQHF; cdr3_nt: TGTGCCAGCAGCCAAGAATGGACAGGAGCTATCAATCAGCCCCAGCATTTT
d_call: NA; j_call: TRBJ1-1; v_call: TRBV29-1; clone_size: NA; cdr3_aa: CSGAGGVNTEAFF; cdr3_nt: TGCAGCGGGGCCGGGGGGGTCAACACTGAAGCTTTCTTT
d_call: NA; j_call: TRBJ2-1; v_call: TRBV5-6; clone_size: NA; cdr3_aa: CASSSEGRSYNEQFF; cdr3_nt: TGTGCCAGCAGCTCCGAGGGGAGGTCCTACAATGAGCAGTTCTTC
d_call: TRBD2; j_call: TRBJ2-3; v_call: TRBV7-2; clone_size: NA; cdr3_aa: CASSLASGRRGDTQYF; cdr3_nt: TGTGCCAGCAGCTTAGCTAGCGGGAGAAGGGGAGATACGCAGTATTTT
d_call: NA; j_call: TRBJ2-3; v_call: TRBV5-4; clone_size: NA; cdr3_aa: CASSLSGEITDTQYF; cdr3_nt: TGTGCCAGCAGCTTGTCTGGGGAGATCACAGATACGCAGTATTTT
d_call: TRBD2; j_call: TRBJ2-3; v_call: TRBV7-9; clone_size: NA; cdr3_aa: CASSQGTSGNTDTQYF; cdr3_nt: TGTGCCAGCAGCCAAGGGACTAGCGGGAACACAGATACGCAGTATTTT
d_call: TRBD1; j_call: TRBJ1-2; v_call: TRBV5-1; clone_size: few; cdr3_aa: CASSSGGDGYTF; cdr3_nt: TGCGCCAGCAGCTCAGGGGGCGATGGCTACACCTTC
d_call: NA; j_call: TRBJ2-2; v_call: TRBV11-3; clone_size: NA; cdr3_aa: CASSLGSSWDTGELFF; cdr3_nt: TGTGCCAGCAGCTTAGGATCTAGCTGGGACACCGGGGAGCTGTTTTTT
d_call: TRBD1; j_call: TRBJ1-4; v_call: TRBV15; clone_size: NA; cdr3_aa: CATSRVAGGKEKLFF; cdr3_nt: TGTGCCACCAGCAGAGTCGCAGGGGGGAAAGAAAAACTGTTTTTT
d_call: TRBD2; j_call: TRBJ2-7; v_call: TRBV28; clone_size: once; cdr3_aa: CASSLRGEGLGKSYEQYF; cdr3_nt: TGTGCCAGCAGTTTACGGGGGGAAGGTCTGGGTAAGTCCTACGAGCAGTACTTC
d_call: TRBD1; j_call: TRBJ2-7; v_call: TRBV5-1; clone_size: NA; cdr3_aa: CASSFTGAYNYEQYF; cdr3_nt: TGCGCCAGCAGCTTTACAGGGGCGTATAACTACGAGCAGTACTTC
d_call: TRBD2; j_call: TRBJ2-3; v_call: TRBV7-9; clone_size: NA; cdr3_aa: CSSSPSTSGRTSDTQYF; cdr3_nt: TGTTCCAGCAGCCCGTCGACTAGCGGGAGAACGTCAGATACGCAGTATTTT
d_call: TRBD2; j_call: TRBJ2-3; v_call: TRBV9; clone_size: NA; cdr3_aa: CASTMGLAGDQDTQYF; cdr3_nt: TGTGCCAGCACCATGGGACTAGCGGGAGATCAGGATACGCAGTATTTT
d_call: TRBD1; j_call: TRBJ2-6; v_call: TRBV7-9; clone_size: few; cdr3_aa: CSSTILQGGRANVLTF; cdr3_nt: TGTTCCAGCACCATACTACAGGGGGGTCGGGCCAACGTCCTGACTTTC
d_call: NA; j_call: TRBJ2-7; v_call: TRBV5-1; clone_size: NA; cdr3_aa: CASSLGHPYEQYF; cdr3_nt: TGCGCCAGCAGCTTGGGACATCCCTACGAGCAGTACTTC
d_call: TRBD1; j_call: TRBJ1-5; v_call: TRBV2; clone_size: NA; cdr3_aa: CASNFGTGNHNQPQHF; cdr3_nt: TGTGCCAGCAATTTCGGGACAGGGAACCACAATCAGCCCCAGCATTTT
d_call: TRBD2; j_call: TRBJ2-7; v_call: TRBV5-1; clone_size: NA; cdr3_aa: CASSVGLAGLNEQYF; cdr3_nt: TGCGCCAGCAGCGTTGGACTAGCCGGCCTGAACGAGCAGTACTTC
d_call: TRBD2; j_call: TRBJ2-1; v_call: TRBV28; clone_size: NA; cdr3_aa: CASSFNQGRANEQFF; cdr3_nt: TGTGCCAGCAGTTTTAACCAAGGGAGGGCTAATGAGCAGTTCTTC
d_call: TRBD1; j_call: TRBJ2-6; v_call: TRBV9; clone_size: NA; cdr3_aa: CASRTGTGAPGANGLTF; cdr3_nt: TGTGCCAGCAGGACCGGGACAGGGGCCCCTGGGGCCAACGGCCTGACTTTC
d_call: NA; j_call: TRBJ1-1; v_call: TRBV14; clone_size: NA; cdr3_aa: CASSSTGYIKAFF; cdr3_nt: TGTGCCAGCAGCTCAACAGGGTATATAAAAGCTTTCTTT
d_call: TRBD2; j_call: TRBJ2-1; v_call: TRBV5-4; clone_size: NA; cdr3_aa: CASSFPQAGGSNEQFF; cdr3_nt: TGTGCCAGCAGCTTTCCCCAAGCGGGAGGGAGCAATGAGCAGTTCTTC
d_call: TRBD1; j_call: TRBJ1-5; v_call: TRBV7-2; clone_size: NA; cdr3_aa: CASSGTEDQPQHF; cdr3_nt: TGTGCCAGCAGCGGGACAGAGGATCAGCCCCAGCATTTT
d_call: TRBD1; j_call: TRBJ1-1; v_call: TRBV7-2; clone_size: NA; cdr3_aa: CASSPDRVSTEAFF; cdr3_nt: TGTGCCAGCAGCCCGGACAGGGTCTCTACTGAAGCTTTCTTT
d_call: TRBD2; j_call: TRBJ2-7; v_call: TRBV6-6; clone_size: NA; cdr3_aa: CASSYSTGGGSYEQYF; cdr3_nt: TGTGCCAGCAGTTACTCGACGGGGGGGGGTTCCTACGAGCAGTACTTC
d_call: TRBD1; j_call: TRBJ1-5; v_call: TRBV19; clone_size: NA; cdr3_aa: CASSIVGQGFSNQPQHF; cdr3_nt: TGTGCCAGTAGTATAGTGGGACAGGGGTTTAGCAATCAGCCCCAGCATTTT
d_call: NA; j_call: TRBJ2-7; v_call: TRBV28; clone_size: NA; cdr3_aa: CASSLSGVAKGLKQYF; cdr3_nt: TGTGCCAGCAGCTTATCGGGCGTGGCCAAGGGGCTGAAGCAGTACTTC
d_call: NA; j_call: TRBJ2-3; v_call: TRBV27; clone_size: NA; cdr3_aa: CASNPTGSVGTDTQYF; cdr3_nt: TGTGCCAGCAACCCTACAGGGTCAGTCGGAACAGATACGCAGTATTTT
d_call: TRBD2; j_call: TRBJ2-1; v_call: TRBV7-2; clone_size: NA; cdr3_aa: CASKREGPFNEQFF; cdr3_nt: TGTGCCAGCAAGCGGGAGGGCCCCTTCAATGAGCAGTTCTTC
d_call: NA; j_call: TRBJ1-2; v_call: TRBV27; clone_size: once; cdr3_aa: CASSPSGRAANYGYTF; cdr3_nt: TGTGCCAGCAGTCCCTCGGGCAGGGCCGCTAACTATGGCTACACCTTC
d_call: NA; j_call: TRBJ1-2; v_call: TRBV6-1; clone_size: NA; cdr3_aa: CASSEEEGAGVSGAYTF; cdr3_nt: TGTGCCAGCAGTGAAGAGGAAGGGGCAGGGGTAAGCGGTGCCTACACCTTC
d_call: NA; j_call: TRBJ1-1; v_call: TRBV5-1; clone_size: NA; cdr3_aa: CASTLSPGGGWTEAFF; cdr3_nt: TGCGCCAGCACCTTATCCCCGGGGGGCGGGTGGACTGAAGCTTTCTTT
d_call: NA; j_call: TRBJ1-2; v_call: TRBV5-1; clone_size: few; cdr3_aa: CASSFGTPRDGYTF; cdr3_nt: TGCGCCAGCAGCTTCGGGACTCCCAGGGATGGCTACACCTTC
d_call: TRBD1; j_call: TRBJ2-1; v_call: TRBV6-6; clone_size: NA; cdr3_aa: CASSDPTPGGNEQFF; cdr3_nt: TGTGCCAGCAGTGATCCCACCCCAGGGGGCAATGAGCAGTTCTTC
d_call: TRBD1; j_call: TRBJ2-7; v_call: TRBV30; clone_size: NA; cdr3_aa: CAWRRRDRAYEQYF; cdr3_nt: TGTGCCTGGAGGCGCCGGGACAGGGCCTACGAGCAGTACTTC
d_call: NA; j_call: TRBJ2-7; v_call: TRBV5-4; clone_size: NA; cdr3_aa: CASSLASGFYEQYF; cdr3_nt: TGTGCCAGCAGCTTGGCGTCGGGGTTCTACGAGCAGTACTTC
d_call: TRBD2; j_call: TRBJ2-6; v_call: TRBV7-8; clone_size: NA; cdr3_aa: CASSFSPGLASSGANVLTF; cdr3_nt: TGTGCCAGCAGCTTTTCCCCGGGACTAGCGAGCTCTGGGGCCAACGTCCTGACTTTC
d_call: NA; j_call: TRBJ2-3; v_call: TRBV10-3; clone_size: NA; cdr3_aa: CAISESRVTDTQYF; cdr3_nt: TGTGCCATCAGTGAGTCGCGCGTCACAGATACGCAGTATTTT
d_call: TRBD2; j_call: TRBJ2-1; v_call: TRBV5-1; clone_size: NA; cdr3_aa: CASQREGNEQFF; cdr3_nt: TGCGCCAGCCAGCGGGAAGGCAATGAGCAGTTCTTC
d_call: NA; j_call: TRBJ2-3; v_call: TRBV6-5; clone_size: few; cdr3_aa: CASSYHTTGTDTQYF; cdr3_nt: TGTGCCAGCAGTTACCACACTACAGGGACAGATACGCAGTATTTT
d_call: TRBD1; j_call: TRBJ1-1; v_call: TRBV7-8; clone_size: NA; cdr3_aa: CASSQGGTGGMNTEAFF; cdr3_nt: TGTGCCAGCAGCCAGGGAGGGACAGGGGGTATGAACACTGAAGCTTTCTTT
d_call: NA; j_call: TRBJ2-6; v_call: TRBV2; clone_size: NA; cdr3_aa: CASSVDSGANGLTF; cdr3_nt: TGTGCCAGCAGTGTAGACTCTGGGGCCAACGGCCTGACTTTC
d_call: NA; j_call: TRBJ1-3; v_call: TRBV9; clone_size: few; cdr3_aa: CASMSRPGNTIYF; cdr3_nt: TGTGCCAGCATGAGCAGGCCTGGAAACACCATATATTTT
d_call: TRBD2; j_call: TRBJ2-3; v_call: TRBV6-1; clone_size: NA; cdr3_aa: CASSVMTTSGGLTDTQYF; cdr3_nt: TGTGCCAGCAGTGTCATGACCACTAGCGGGGGACTCACAGATACGCAGTATTTT
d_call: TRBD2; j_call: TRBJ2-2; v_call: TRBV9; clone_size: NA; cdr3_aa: CASSVGTSGNTGELFF; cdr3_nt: TGTGCCAGCAGCGTCGGGACTAGCGGCAACACCGGGGAGCTGTTTTTT